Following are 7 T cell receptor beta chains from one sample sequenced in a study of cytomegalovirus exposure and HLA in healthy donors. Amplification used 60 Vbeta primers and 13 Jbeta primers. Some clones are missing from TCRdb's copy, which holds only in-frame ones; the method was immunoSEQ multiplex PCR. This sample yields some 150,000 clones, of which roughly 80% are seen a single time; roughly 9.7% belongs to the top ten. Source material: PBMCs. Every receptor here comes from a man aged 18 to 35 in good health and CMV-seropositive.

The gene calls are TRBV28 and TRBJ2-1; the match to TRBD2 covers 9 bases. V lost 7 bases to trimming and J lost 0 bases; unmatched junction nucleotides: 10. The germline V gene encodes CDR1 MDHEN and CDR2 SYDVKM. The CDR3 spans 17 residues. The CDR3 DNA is TGTGCCAGCACCCAAGGGGCGGGGGGGAGCTCCTACAATGAGCAGTTCTTC. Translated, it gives CASTQGAGGSSYNEQFF.

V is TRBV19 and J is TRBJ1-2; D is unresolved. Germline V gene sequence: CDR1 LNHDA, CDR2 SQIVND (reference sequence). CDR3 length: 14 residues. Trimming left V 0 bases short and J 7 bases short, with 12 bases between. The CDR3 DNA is TGTGCCAGTAGTATAGATCGTGAACCGGTTGGCTACACCTTC. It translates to CASSIDREPVGYTF.

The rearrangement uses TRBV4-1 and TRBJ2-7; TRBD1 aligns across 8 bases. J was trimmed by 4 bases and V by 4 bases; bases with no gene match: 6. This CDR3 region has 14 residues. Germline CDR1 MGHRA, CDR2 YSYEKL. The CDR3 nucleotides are TGCGCCAGCAGCCGGGCAGGACAGGGTTACGAGCAGTACTTC. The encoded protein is CASSRAGQGYEQYF.

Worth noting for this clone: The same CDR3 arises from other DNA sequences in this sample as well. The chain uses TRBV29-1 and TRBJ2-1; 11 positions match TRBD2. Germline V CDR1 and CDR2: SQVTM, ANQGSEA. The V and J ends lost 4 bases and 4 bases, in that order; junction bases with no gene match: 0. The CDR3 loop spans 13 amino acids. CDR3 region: CSVGTSGYNEQFF. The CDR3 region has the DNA TGCAGCGTTGGGACTAGCGGGTACAATGAGCAGTTCTTC.

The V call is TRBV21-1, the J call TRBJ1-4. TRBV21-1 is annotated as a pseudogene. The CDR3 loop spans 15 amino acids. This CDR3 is CASSRGRDSNEKLFF. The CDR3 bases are TGTGCCAGCAGCAGGGGCCGGGACTCTAATGAAAAACTGTTTTTT.

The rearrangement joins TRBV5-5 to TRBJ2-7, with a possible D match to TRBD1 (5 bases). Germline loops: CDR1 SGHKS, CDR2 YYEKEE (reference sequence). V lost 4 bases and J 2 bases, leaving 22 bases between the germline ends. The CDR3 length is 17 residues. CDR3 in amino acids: CASSARSQGYIPYEQYF. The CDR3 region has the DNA TGTGCCAGCAGCGCACGGTCCCAGGGCTATATTCCCTACGAGCAGTACTTC. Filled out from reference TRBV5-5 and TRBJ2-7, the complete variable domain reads DAGVTQSPTHLIKTRGQQVTLRCSPISGHKSVSWYQQVLGQGPQFIFQYYEKEERGRGNFPDRFSARQFPNYSSELNVNALLLGDSALYLCASSARSQGYIPYEQYFGPGTRLTVT.

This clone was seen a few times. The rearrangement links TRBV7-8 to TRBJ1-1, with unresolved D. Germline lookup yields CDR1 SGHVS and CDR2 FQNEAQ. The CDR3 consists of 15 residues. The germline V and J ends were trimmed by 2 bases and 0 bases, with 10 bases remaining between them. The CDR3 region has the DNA TGTGCCAGCAGCTTAATTGGGCTTATGAACACTGAAGCTTTCTTT. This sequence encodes CASSLIGLMNTEAFF.